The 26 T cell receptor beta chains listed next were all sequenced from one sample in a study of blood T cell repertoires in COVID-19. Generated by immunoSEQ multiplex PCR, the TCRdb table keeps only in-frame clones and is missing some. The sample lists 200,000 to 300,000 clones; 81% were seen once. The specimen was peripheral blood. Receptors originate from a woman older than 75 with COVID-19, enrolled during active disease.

In DNA, the CDR3 is TGTGCCAGCAGCCCAGGGGTAAATCAGCCCCAGCATTTT. Residues: CASSPGVNQPQHF. The chain combines TRBV7-6 with TRBJ1-5; the D gene is possibly TRBD1 (6 bases). The ends were cut back, 5 bases at V and 4 bases at J, with 9 bases in the middle. This CDR3 region has 13 residues. Germline-derived CDR1 and CDR2 are SGHVS and FNYEAQ. Drawing the rest from reference TRBV7-6 and TRBJ1-5, the complete variable domain is GAGVSQSPRYKVTKRGQDVALRCDPISGHVSLYWYRQALGQGPEFLTYFNYEAQQDKSGLPNDRFSAERPEGSISTLTIQRTEQRDSAMYRCASSPGVNQPQHFGDGTRLSIL.

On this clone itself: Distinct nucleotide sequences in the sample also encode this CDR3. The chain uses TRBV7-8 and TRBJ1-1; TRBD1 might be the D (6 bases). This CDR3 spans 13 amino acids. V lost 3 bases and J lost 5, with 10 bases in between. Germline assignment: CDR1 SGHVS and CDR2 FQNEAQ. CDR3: CASSFGRGTEAFF. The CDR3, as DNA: TGTGCCAGCAGCTTCGGGAGGGGGACTGAAGCTTTCTTT.

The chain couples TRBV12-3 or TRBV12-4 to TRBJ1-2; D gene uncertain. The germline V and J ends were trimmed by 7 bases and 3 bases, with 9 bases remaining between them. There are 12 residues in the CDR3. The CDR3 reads CASTWGDYGYTF. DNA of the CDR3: TGTGCCAGCACCTGGGGAGACTATGGCTACACCTTC.

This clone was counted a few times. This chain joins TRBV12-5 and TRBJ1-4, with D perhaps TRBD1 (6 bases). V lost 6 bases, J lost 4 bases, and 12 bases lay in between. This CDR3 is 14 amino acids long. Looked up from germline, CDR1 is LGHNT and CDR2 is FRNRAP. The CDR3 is CASGHGQSNEKLFF. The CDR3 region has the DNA TGTGCTAGTGGCCATGGACAGAGTAATGAAAAACTGTTTTTT.

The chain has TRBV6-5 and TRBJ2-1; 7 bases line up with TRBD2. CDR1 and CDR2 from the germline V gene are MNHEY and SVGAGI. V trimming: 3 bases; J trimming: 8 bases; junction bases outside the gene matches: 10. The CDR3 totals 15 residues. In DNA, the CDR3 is TGTGCCAGCAGTTATTTCGGGGGGTCTCGACATGAGCAGTTCTTC. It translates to CASSYFGGSRHEQFF.

The CDR3 reads CASSLENRAGGYTF. The CDR3 region has the DNA TGTGCCAGCAGCTTAGAGAACAGGGCGGGCGGCTACACCTTC. V is TRBV7-2 and J is TRBJ1-2, with D possibly TRBD1 on 6 matching bases. This CDR3 has 14 residues. Germline CDR1 SGHTA, CDR2 FQGNSA. V lost 1 base and J lost 8, with 14 bases in between. Filled out from reference TRBV7-2 and TRBJ1-2, the complete variable domain reads GAGVSQSPSNKVTEKGKDVELRCDPISGHTALYWYRQSLGQGLEFLIYFQGNSAPDKSGLPSDRFSAERTGGSVSTLTIQRTQQEDSAVYLCASSLENRAGGYTFGSGTRLTVV.

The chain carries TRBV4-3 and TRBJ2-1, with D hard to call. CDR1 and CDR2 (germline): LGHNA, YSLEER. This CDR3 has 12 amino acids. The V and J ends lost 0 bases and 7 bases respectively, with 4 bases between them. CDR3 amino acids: CASSQDRNEQFF. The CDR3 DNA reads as TGCGCCAGCAGCCAAGATCGGAATGAGCAGTTCTTC.

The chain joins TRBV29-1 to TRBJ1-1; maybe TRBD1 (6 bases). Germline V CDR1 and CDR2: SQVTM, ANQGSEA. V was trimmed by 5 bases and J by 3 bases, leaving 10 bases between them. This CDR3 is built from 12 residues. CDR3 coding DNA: TGCAGCGTTCAACAGGGATACACTGAAGCTTTCTTT. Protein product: CSVQQGYTEAFF. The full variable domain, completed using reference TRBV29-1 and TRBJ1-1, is SAVISQKPSRDICQRGTSLTIQCQVDSQVTMMFWYRQQPGQSLTLIATANQGSEATYESGFVIDKFPISRPNLTFSTLTVSNMSPEDSSIYLCSVQQGYTEAFFGQGTRLTVV.

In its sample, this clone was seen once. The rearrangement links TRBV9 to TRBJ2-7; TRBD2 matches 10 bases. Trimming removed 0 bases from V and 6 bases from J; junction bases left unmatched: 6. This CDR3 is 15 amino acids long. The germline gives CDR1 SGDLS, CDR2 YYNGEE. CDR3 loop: CASSVDLAGESEQYF. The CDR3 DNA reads TGTGCCAGCAGCGTAGATCTAGCGGGAGAATCCGAGCAGTACTTC.

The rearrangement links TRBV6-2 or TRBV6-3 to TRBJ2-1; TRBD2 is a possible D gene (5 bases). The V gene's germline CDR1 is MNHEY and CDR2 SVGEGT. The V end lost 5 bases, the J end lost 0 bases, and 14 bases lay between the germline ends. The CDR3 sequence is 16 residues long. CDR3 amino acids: CASSDLARSSYNEQFF. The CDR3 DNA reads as TGTGCCAGCAGTGACTTAGCGAGAAGCTCCTACAATGAGCAGTTCTTC.

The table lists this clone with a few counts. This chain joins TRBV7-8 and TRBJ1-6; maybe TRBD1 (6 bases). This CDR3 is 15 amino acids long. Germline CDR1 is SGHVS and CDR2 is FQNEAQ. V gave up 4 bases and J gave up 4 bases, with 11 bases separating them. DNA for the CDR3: TGTGCCAGCAGCTATGGACAGACTTATAATTCACCCCTCCACTTT. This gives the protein CASSYGQTYNSPLHF. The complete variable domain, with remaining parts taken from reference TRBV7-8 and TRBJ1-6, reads GAGVSQSPRYKVAKRGQDVALRCDPISGHVSLFWYQQALGQGPEFLTYFQNEAQLDKSGLPSDRFFAERPEGSVSTLKIQRTQQEDSAVYLCASSYGQTYNSPLHFGNGTRLTVT.

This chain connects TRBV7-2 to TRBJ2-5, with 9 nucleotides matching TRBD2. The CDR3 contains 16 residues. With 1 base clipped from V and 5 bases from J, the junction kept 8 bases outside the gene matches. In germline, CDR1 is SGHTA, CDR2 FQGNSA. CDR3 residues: CASSLGLAGVGETQYF. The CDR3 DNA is TGTGCCAGCAGCTTAGGTTTAGCGGGAGTTGGGGAGACCCAGTACTTC.

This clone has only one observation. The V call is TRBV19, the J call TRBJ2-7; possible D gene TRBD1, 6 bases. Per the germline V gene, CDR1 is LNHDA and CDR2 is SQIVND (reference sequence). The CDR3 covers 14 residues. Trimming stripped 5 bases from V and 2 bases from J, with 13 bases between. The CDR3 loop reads CASSARAGAYEQYF. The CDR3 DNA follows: TGTGCCAGTAGTGCTCGGGCAGGGGCCTACGAGCAGTACTTC.

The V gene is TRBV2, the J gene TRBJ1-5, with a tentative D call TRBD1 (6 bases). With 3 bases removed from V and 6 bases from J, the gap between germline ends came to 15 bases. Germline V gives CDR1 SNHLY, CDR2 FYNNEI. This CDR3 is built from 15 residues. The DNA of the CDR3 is TGTGCCAGCAGTGATCAGGGGCCAAGGATTCAGCCCCAGCATTTT. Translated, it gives CASSDQGPRIQPQHF.

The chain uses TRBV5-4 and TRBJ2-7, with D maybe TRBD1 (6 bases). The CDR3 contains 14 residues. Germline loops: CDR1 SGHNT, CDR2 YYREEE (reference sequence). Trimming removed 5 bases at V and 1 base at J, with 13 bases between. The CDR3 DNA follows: TGTGCCAGCAGAGTTCAGGGGATTTCCTACGAGCAGTACTTC. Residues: CASRVQGISYEQYF.

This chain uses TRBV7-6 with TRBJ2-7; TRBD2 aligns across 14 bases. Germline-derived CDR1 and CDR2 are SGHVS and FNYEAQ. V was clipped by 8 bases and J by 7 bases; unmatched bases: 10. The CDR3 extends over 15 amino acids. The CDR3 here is CASGSGLAGVGEQYF. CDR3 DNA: TGTGCCAGCGGGTCGGGACTAGCGGGAGTGGGGGAGCAGTACTTC.

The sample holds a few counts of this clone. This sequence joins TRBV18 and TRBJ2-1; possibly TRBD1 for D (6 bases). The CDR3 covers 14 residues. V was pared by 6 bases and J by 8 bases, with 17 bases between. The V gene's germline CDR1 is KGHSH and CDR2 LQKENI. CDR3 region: CASSLGTFFDEQFF. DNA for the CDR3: TGTGCCAGCTCCCTAGGGACATTTTTCGATGAGCAGTTCTTC.

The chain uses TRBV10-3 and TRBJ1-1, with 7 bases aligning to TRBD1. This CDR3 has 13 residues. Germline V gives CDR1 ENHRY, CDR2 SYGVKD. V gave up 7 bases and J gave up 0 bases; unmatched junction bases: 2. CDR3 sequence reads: CAIKQGLNTEAFF. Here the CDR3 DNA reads TGTGCCATCAAACAGGGGCTGAACACTGAAGCTTTCTTT.

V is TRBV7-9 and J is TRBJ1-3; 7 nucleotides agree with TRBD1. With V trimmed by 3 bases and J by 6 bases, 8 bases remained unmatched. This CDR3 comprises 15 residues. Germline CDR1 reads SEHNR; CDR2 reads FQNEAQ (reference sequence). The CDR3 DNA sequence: TGTGCCAGCAGCTTTGCGACAGGGAGGCCAAACACCATATATTTT. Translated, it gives CASSFATGRPNTIYF.

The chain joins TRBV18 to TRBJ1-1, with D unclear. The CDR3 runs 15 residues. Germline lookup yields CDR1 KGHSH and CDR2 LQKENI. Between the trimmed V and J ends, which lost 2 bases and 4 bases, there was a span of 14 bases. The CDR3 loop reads CASSPSPGWGTEAFF. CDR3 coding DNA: TGTGCCAGCTCACCATCCCCGGGGTGGGGCACTGAAGCTTTCTTT.

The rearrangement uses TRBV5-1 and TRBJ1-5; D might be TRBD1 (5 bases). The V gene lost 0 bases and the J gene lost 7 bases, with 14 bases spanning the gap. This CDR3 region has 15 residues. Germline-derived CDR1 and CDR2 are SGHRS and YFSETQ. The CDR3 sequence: CASSLEGLSAQPQHF. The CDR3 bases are TGCGCCAGCAGCTTGGAGGGACTCTCAGCGCAGCCCCAGCATTTT.

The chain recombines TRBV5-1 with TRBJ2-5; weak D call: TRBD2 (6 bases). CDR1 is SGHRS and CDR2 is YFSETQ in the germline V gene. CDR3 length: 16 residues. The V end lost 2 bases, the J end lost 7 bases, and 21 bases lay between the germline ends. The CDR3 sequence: CASSFGGTPLGGTQYF. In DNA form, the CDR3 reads TGCGCCAGCAGCTTTGGGGGGACTCCCCTAGGAGGGACCCAGTACTTC.

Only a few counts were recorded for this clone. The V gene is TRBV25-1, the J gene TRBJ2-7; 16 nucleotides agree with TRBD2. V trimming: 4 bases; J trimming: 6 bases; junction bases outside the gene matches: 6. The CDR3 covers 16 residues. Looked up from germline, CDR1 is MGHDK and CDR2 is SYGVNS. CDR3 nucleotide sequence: TGTGCCAGCAGTGCGAGTGGGACTAGCGGGGGGGGCGAGCAGTACTTC. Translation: CASSASGTSGGGEQYF.

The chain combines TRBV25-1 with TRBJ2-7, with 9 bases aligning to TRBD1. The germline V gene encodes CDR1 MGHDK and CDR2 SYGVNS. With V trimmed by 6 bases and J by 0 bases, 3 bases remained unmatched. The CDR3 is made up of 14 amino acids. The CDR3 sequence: CASRRQGGSYEQYF. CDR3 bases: TGTGCCAGCAGACGACAGGGGGGCTCCTACGAGCAGTACTTC.

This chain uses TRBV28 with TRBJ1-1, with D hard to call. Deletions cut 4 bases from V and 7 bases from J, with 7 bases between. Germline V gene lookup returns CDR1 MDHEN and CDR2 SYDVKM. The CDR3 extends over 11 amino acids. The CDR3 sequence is CASSSRFEAFF. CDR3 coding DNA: TGTGCCAGCAGTTCCAGGTTTGAAGCTTTCTTT.

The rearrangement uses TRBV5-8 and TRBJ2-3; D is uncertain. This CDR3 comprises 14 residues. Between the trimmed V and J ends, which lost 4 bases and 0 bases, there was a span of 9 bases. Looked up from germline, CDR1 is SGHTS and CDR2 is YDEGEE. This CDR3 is CASSPLRSTDTQYF. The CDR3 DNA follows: TGTGCCAGCAGCCCATTGCGGAGCACAGATACGCAGTATTTT.